These 2 T cell receptor beta chains were all obtained from the same sample, sequenced in a study of cytomegalovirus exposure and HLA in healthy donors. The PCR was carried out with 60 Vbeta primers and 13 Jbeta primers. TCRdb keeps only in-frame clones here, not all; method: immunoSEQ multiplex PCR. This table holds around 150,000 clones, roughly 80% found once. Sequencing was performed on PBMCs. These receptor sequences come from a middle-aged woman in good health and CMV-seronegative.

The genes are TRBV19 and TRBJ2-1, with a weak D call TRBD1 (7 bases). The CDR3 runs 15 residues. Trimming shortened V by 5 bases and J by 8 bases, and 19 bases separated the two germline ends. Germline V gene lookup returns CDR1 LNHDA and CDR2 SQIVND (reference sequence). This CDR3 reads CASSLPWTRGDEQFF. The CDR3 nucleotides are TGTGCCAGTAGTTTACCTTGGACCAGGGGGGATGAGCAGTTCTTC.

The table lists this clone with a few counts. The V call is TRBV2, the J call TRBJ1-1, with TRBD1 identical over 7 bases. J gave up 0 bases and V 7 bases, and 11 bases lay outside the gene matches. The length of the CDR3 is 16 residues. Germline V gives CDR1 SNHLY, CDR2 FYNNEI. This CDR3 reads CASTDPGQSMNTEAFF. The DNA of the CDR3 is TGTGCCAGCACAGACCCGGGACAGAGCATGAACACTGAAGCTTTCTTT.